Listed here is a single T cell receptor (beta chain). Clones were sequenced by immunoSEQ multiplex PCR, and TCRdb holds only the in-frame ones, with some missing. The table includes fewer than 200,000 clones, around 84% detected once. The data stem from a study of blood T cell repertoires in COVID-19. Study information: COVID-19 samples, acute and convalescent, were from the United States, Italy and Spain. PBMCs, B-cell-depleted T cells, or T cells were the source of the cDNA or gDNA that made up the material.

Seattle enrolled patients during active infection and tracked them longitudinally. Sequenced input: peripheral blood. The clonotype originates from a woman aged 80 or older with COVID-19, enrolled during active disease.

Here the CDR3 reads CASSQEDKDLEKLFF. For the CDR3, the DNA is TGTGCCAGCAGCCAAGAAGACAAGGATCTGGAAAAACTGTTTTTT. This chain links TRBV3-1 (or the pseudogene TRBV3-2) with TRBJ1-4; D remains ambiguous. V dropped 0 bases and J dropped 8 bases, with 13 bases sitting between them. Germline CDR1 is LGHDT and CDR2 is YNNKEL (reference sequence). CDR3 size: 15 residues.